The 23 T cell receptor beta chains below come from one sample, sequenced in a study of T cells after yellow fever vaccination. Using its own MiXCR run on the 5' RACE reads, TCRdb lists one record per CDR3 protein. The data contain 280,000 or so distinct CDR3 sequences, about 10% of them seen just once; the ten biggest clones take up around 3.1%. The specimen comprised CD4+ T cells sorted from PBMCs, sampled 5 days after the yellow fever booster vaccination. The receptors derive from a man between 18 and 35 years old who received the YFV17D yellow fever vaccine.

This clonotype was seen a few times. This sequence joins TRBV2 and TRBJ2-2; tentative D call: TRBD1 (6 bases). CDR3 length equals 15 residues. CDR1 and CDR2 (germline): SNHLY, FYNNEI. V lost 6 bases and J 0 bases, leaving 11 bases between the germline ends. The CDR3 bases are TGTGCCAGCAGCGAACAGGGATCGAACACCGGGGAGCTGTTTTTT. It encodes CASSEQGSNTGELFF.

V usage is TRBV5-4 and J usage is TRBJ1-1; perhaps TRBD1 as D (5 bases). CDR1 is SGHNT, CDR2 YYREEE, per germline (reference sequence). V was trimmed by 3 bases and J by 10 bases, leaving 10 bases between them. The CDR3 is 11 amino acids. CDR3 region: CASSWQGTAFF. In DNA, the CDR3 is TGTGCCAGCAGCTGGCAGGGAACAGCTTTCTTT.

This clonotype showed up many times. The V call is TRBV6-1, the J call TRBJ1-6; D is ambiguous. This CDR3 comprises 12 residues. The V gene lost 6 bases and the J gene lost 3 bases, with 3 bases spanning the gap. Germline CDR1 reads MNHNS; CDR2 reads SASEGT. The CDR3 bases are TGTGCCAGCAGGAACTATAATTCACCCCTCCACTTT. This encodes CASRNYNSPLHF.

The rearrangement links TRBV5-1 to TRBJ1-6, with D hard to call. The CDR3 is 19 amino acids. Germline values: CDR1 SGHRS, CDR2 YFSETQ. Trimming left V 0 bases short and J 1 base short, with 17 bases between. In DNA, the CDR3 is TGCGCCAGCAGCTTGGATCCGGCACGATGGGCGTCCTATAATTCACCCCTCCACTTT. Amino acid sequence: CASSLDPARWASYNSPLHF. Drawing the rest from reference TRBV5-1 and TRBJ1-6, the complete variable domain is KAGVTQTPRYLIKTRGQQVTLSCSPISGHRSVSWYQQTPGQGLQFLFEYFSETQRNKGNFPGRFSGRQFSNSRSEMNVSTLELGDSALYLCASSLDPARWASYNSPLHFGNGTRLTVT.

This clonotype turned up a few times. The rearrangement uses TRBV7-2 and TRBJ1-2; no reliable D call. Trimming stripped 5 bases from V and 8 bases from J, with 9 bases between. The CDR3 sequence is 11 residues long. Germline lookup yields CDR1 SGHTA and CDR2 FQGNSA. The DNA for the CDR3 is TGTGCCAGCAGCCCAACGTCAGGCTACACCTTC. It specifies CASSPTSGYTF.

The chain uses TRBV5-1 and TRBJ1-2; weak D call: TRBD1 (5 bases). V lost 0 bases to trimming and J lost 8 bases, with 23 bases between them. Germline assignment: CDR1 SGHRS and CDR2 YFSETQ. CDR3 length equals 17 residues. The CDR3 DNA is TGCGCCAGCAGCTTGGACGTGACCAGGCCAGCTTACAGGGGCTACACCTTC. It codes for CASSLDVTRPAYRGYTF.

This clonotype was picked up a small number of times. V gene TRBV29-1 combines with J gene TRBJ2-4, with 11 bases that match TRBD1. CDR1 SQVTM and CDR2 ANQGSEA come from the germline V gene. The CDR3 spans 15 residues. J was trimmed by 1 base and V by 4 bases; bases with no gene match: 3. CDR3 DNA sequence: TGCAGCGTTGTTGGGGACAGGGGGGCCAAAAACATTCAGTACTTC. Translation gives CSVVGDRGAKNIQYF.

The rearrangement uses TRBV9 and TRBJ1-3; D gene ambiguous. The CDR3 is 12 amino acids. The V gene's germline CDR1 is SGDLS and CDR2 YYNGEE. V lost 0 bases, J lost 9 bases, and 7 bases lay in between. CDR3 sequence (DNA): TGTGCCAGCAGCGTAGGGGAGGGCACCATATATTTT. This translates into CASSVGEGTIYF. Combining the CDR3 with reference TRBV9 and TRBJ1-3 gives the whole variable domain DSGVTQTPKHLITATGQRVTLRCSPRSGDLSVYWYQQSLDQGLQFLIQYYNGEERAKGNILERFSAQQFPDLHSELNLSSLELGDSALYFCASSVGEGTIYFGEGSWLTVV.

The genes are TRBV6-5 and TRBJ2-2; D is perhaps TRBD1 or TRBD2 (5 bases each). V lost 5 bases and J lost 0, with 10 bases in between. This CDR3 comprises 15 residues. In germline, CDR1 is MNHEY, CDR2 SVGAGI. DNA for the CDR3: TGTGCCAGCAGTCGGGACGGATCGAACACCGGGGAGCTGTTTTTT. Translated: CASSRDGSNTGELFF.

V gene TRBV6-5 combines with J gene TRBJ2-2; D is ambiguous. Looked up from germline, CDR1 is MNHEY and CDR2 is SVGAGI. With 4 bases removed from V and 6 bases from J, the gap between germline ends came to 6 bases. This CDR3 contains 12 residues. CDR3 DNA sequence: TGTGCCAGCAGTTCTACGGCCGGGGAGCTGTTTTTT. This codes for CASSSTAGELFF.

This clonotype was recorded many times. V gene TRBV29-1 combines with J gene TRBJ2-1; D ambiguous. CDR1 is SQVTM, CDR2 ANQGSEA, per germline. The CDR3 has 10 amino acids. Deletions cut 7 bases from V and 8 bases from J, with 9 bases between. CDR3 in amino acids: CSAQYDEQFF. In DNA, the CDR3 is TGCAGCGCACAATATGATGAGCAGTTCTTC.

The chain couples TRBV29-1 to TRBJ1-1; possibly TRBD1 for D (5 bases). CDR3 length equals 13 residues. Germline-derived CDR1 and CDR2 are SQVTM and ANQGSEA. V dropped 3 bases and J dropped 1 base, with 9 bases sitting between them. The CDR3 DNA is TGCAGCGTTGAGGCAGACAGGAACACTGAAGCTTTCTTT. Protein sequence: CSVEADRNTEAFF. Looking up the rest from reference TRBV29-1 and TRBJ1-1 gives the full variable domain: SAVISQKPSRDICQRGTSLTIQCQVDSQVTMMFWYRQQPGQSLTLIATANQGSEATYESGFVIDKFPISRPNLTFSTLTVSNMSPEDSSIYLCSVEADRNTEAFFGQGTRLTVV.

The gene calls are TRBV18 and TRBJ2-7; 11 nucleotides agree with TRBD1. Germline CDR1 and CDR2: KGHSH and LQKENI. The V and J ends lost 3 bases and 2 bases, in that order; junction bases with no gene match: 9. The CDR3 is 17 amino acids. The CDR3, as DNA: TGTGCCAGCTCACCGGCGGGGCCGGGACAGGGGGCCTACGAGCAGTACTTC. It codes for CASSPAGPGQGAYEQYF.

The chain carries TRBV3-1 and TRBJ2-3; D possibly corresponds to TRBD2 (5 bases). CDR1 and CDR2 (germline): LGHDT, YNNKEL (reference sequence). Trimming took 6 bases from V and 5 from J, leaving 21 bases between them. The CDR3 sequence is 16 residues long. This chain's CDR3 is CASRRSAGNSRDTQYF. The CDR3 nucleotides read TGTGCCAGCAGGCGATCGGCGGGTAATTCGCGAGATACGCAGTATTTT.

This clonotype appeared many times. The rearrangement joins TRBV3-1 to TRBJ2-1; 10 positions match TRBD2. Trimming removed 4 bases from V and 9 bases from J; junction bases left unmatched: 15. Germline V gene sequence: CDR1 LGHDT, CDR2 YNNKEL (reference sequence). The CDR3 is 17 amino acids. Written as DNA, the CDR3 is TGTGCCAGCAGCCTGTCGCTCGCTCTAGCGGGGGTAGGTGAGCAGTTCTTC. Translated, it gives CASSLSLALAGVGEQFF.

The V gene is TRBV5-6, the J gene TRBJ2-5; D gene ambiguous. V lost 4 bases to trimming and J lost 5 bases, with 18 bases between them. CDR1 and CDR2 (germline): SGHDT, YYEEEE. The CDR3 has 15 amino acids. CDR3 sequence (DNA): TGTGCCAGCAGCCAAGGACCTCAACATTGGGAGACCCAGTACTTC. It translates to CASSQGPQHWETQYF.

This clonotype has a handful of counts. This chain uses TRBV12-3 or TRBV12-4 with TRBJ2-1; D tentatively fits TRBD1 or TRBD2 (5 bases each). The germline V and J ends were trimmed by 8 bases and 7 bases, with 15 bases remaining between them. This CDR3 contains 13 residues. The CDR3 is CASAYRGTNEQFF. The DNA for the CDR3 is TGTGCCAGCGCCTACAGAGGGACGAATGAGCAGTTCTTC.

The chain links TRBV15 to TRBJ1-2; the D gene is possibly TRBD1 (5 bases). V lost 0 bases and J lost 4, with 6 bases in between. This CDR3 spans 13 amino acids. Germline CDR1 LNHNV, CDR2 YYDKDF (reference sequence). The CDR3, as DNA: TGTGCCACCAGCAGAGATCAGGGCTATGGCTACACCTTC. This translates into CATSRDQGYGYTF.

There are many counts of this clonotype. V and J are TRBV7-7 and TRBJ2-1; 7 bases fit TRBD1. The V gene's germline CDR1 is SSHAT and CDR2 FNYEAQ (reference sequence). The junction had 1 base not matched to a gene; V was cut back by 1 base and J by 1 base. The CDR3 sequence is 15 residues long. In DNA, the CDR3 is TGTGCCAGCAGCTTAGAACAGGGGTCCTACAATGAGCAGTTCTTC. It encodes CASSLEQGSYNEQFF.

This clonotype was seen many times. CDR3 amino acids: CASSVTGGRQETQYF. CDR3 DNA: TGCGCCAGCAGCGTAACGGGGGGGCGCCAAGAGACCCAGTACTTC. The chain recombines TRBV5-1 with TRBJ2-5; 8 bases line up with TRBD2. Germline V gene lookup returns CDR1 SGHRS and CDR2 YFSETQ. This CDR3 has 15 amino acids. The trim removed 4 bases at V and 1 base at J, leaving 6 bases unmatched. The variable domain in full, completed from reference TRBV5-1 and TRBJ2-5, reads KAGVTQTPRYLIKTRGQQVTLSCSPISGHRSVSWYQQTPGQGLQFLFEYFSETQRNKGNFPGRFSGRQFSNSRSEMNVSTLELGDSALYLCASSVTGGRQETQYFGPGTRLLVL.

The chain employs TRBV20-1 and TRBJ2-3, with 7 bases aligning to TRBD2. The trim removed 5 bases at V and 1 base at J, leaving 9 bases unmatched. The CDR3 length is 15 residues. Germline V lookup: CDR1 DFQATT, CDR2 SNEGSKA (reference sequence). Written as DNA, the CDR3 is TGCAGTGCTGGACCGGGGCTAGCGGGCACAGATACGCAGTATTTT. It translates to CSAGPGLAGTDTQYF.

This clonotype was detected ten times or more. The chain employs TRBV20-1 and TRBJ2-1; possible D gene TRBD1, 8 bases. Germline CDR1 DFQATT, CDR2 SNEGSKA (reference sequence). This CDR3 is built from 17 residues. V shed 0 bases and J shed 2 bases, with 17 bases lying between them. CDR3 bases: TGCAGTGCTAGAGATCGCGGACAGGGAGGGCCCTACAATGAGCAGTTCTTC. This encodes CSARDRGQGGPYNEQFF.

For the CDR3, the DNA is TGCGCCAGCAGGACTGACAACACTGAAGCTTTCTTT. As protein: CASRTDNTEAFF. This chain joins TRBV5-1 and TRBJ1-1; D is unresolved. V shed 5 bases and J shed 2 bases, with 7 bases lying between them. Looked up from germline, CDR1 is SGHRS and CDR2 is YFSETQ. This CDR3 contains 12 residues.